This T cell receptor (beta chain) was found in a study of PD-1 blockade in classical Hodgkin lymphoma. Overall study findings and caveats: Newly diagnosed patients had baseline TCR diversity that was reportedly lower than that of healthy donors.

With no exception, relapse followed autologous stem cell transplantation in all patients, and brentuximab vedotin exposure varied. Trimming left V 2 bases short and J 4 bases short, with 5 bases between. The CDR3 sequence is 12 residues long. Germline loops: CDR1 MNHNS, CDR2 SASEGT. Of note for this clone: Its target is unknown.

Measured with immunoSEQ multiplex PCR; TCRdb has only the in-frame clones, and not every one. The data show approximately 52,000 clones, just under 75% seen once. The receptor was isolated from a human donor with classical Hodgkin lymphoma. The rearrangement links TRBV6-1 to TRBJ2-5; D is unclear. Sample: peripheral blood mononuclear cells (PBMCs), taken before the second cycle of nivolumab. The CDR3 nucleotides are TGTGCCAGCAGTGAAACTCGAGAGACCCAGTACTTC. This gives the protein CASSETRETQYF.